This TCR beta chain was captured by sequencing in a study of OX40 agonist ivuxolimab in advanced cancers. Some clones are missing from TCRdb's copy, which holds only in-frame ones; the method was immunoSEQ multiplex PCR. The data show 95,000 to 150,000 clones, with 75% to 90% seen just once and 0.55% held by the top ten. CDR1 MDHEN and CDR2 SYDVKM come from the germline V gene. V gave up 8 bases and J gave up 0 bases, with 5 bases separating them. This CDR3 is 12 amino acids long. The specimen comprised CD4+ or CD8+ T cells sorted from blood, sampled in a trial of the OX40 agonist ivuxolimab. The J gene is TRBJ1-5, the V gene TRBV28; D is ambiguous. The clonotype comes from an adult with an advanced solid tumor such as melanoma, head and neck, liver or kidney cancer. The CDR3 reads CASHGSNQPQHF. The DNA of the CDR3 is TGTGCCAGCCATGGTAGCAATCAGCCCCAGCATTTT.